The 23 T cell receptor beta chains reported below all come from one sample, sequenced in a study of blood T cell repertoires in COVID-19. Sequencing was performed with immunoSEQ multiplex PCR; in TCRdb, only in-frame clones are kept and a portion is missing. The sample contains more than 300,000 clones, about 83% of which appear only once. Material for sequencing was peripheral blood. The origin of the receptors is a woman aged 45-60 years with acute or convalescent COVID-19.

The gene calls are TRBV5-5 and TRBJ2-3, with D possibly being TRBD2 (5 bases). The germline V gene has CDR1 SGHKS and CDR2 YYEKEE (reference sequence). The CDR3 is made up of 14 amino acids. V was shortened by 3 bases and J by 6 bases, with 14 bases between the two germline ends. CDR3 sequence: CASSSPGTIDTQYF. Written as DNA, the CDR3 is TGTGCCAGCAGCTCACCGGGAACAATCGATACGCAGTATTTT.

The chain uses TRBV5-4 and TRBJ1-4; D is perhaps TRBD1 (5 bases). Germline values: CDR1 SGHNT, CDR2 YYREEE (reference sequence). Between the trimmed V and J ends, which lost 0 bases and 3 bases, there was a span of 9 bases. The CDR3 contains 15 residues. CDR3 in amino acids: CASSLVGGANEKLFF. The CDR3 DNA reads TGTGCCAGCAGCTTGGTAGGAGGGGCTAATGAAAAACTGTTTTTT.

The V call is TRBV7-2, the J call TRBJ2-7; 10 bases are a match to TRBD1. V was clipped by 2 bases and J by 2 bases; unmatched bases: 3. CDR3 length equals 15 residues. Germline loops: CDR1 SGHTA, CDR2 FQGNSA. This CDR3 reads CASSLRGTGAYEQYF. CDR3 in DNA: TGTGCCAGCAGCTTAAGGGGGACAGGGGCCTACGAGCAGTACTTC. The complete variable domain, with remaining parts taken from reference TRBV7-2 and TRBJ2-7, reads GAGVSQSPSNKVTEKGKDVELRCDPISGHTALYWYRQSLGQGLEFLIYFQGNSAPDKSGLPSDRFSAERTGGSVSTLTIQRTQQEDSAVYLCASSLRGTGAYEQYFGPGTRLTVT.

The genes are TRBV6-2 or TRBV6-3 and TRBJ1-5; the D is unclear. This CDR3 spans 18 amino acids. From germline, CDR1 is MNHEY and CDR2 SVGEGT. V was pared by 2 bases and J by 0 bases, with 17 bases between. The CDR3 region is CASSYQRQSGYSNQPQHF. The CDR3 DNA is TGTGCCAGCAGTTACCAGAGGCAGTCGGGATATAGCAATCAGCCCCAGCATTTT.

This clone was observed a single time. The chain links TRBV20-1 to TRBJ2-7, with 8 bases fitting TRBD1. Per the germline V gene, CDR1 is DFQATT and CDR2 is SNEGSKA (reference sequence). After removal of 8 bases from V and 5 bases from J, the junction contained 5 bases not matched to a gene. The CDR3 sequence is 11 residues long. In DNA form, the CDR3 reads TGCAGTCCAGCACAGGGGGACGAGCAGTACGTC. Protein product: CSPAQGDEQYV.

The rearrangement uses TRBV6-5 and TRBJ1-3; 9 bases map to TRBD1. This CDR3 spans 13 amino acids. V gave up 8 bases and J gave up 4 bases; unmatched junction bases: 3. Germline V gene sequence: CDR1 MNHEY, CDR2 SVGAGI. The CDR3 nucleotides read TGTGCCAGCGGGACAGGGTCAGGAAACACCATATATTTT. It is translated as CASGTGSGNTIYF.

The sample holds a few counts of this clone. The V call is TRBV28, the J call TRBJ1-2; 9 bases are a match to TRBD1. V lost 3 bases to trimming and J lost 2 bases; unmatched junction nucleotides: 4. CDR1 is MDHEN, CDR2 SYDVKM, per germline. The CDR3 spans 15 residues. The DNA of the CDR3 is TGTGCCAGCAGTTTGTTCGGACAGGGGAACTATGGCTACACCTTC. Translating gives CASSLFGQGNYGYTF.

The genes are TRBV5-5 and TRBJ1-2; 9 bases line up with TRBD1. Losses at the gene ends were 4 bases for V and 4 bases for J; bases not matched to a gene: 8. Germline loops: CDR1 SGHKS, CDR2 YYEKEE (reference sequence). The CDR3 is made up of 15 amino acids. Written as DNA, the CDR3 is TGTGCCAGCAGCGCCGGACAGGGGATTTTCTATGGCTACACCTTC. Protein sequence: CASSAGQGIFYGYTF.

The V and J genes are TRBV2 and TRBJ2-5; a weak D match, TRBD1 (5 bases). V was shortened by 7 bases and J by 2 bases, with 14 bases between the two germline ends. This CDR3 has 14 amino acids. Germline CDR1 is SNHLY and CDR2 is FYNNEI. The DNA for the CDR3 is TGTGCCAGCATCGACAGTCACGGGCAAGAGACCCAGTACTTC. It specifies CASIDSHGQETQYF.

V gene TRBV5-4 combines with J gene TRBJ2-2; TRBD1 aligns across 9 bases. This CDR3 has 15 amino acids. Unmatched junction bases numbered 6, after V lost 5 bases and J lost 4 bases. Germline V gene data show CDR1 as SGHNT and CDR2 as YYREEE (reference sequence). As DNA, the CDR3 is TGTGCCAGCAGTGGGACAGGGAGTTCCACCGGGGAGCTGTTTTTT. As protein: CASSGTGSSTGELFF.

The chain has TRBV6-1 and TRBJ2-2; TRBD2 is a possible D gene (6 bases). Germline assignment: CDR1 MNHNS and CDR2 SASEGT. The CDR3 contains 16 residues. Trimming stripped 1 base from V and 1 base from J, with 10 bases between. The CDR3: CASSEGVAVNTGELFF. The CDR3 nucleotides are TGTGCCAGCAGTGAAGGGGTAGCGGTGAACACCGGGGAGCTGTTTTTT.

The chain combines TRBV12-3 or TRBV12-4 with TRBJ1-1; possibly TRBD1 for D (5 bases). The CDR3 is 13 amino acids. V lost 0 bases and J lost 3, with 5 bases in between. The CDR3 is CASSLAGDTEAFF. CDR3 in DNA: TGTGCCAGCAGTTTAGCAGGGGACACTGAAGCTTTCTTT.

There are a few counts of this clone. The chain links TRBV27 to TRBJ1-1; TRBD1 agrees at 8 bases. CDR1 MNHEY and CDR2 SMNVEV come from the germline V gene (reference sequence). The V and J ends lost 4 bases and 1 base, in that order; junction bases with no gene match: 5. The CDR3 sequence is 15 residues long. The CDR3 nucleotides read TGTGCCAGCAGTTCGACAGGGGCCGCGAACACTGAAGCTTTCTTT. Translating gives CASSSTGAANTEAFF.

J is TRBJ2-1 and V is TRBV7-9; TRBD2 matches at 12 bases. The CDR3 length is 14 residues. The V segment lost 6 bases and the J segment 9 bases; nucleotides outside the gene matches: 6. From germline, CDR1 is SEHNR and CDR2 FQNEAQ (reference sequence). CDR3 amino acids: CASSGLAGRGEQFF. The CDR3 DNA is TGTGCCAGCAGTGGACTAGCGGGAAGGGGTGAGCAGTTCTTC.

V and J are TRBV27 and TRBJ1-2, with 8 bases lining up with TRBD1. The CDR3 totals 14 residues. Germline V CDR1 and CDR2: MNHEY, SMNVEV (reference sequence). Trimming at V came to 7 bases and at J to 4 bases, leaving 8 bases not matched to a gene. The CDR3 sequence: CASTPTGEGYGYTF. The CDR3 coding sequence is TGTGCCAGCACCCCGACAGGGGAGGGCTATGGCTACACCTTC.

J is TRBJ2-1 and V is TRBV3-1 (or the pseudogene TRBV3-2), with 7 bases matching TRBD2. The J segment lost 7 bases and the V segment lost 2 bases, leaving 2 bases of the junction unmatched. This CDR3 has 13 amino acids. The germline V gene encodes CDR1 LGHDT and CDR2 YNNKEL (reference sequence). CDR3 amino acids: CASSQRGENEQFF. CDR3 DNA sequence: TGTGCCAGCAGCCAACGGGGGGAGAATGAGCAGTTCTTC.

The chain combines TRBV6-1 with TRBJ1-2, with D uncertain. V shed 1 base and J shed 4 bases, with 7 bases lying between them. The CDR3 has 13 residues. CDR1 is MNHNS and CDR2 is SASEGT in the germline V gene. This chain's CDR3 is CASSEGRAYGYTF. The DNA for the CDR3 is TGTGCCAGCAGTGAAGGGAGGGCCTATGGCTACACCTTC.

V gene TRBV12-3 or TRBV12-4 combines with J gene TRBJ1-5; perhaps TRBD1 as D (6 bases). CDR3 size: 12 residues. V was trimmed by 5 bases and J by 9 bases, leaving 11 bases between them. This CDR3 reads CASSAQQGPQHF. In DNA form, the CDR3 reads TGTGCCAGCAGTGCCCAACAGGGGCCCCAGCATTTT.

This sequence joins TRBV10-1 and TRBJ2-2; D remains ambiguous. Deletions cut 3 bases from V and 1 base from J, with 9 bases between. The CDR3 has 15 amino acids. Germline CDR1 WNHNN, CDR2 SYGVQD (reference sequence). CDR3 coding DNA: TGCGCCAGCAGTGATGTAACAGAGAACACCGGGGAGCTGTTTTTT. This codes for CASSDVTENTGELFF.

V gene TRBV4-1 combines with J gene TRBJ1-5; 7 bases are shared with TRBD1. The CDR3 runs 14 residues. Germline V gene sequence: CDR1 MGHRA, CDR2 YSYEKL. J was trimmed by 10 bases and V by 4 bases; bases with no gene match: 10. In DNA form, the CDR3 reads TGCGCCAGCAGCCCACAGGGGCAGGGCGGCCCCCAGCATTTT. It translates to CASSPQGQGGPQHF.

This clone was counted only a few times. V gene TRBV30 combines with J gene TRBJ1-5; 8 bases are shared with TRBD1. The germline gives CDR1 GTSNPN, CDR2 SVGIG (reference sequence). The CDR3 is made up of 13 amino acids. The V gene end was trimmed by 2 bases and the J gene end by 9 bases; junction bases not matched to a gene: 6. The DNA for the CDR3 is TGTGCCTGGAGTCCTCAGGGGGCACTGCCCCAGCATTTT. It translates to CAWSPQGALPQHF.

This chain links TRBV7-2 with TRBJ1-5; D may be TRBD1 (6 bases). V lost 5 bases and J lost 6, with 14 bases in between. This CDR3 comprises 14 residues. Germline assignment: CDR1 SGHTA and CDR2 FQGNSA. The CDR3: CASSKAGGFQPQHF. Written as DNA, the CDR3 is TGTGCCAGCAGCAAAGCGGGGGGCTTTCAGCCCCAGCATTTT.

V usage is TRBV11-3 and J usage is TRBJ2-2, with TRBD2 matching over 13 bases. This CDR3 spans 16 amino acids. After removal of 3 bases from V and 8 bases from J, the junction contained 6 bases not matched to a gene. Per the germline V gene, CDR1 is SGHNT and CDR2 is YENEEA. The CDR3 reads CASSLGLAGPAGELFF. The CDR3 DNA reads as TGTGCCAGCAGCTTGGGACTAGCGGGGCCGGCGGGGGAGCTGTTTTTT. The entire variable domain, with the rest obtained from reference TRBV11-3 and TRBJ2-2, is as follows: EAGVVQSPRYKIIEKKQPVAFWCNPISGHNTLYWYLQNLGQGPELLIRYENEEAVDDSQLPKDRFSAERLKGVDSTLKIQPAELGDSAVYLCASSLGLAGPAGELFFGEGSRLTVL.